These T cell receptor beta chains were read from a single sample in a study of OX40 agonist ivuxolimab in advanced cancers. Clones were sequenced by immunoSEQ multiplex PCR, and TCRdb holds only the in-frame ones, with some missing. The sample records 70,000 to 95,000 clones, approximately 91% being singletons. The sample was CD4+ or CD8+ T cells sorted from blood, taken in a trial of the OX40 agonist ivuxolimab. Receptor source: an adult with an advanced solid tumor such as melanoma, head and neck, liver or kidney cancer. Each CDR3 is given with its conserved first and last residue. A D gene is named only where the DNA matches it firmly. Clone size is stated in some rows and not others, as once, few, many or a class when expanded.

J gene | V gene | D gene | clone size | CDR3 DNA | CDR3 protein
TRBJ1-5 | TRBV6-5 | - | - | TGTGCCAGCAGTTACGTGATGGGGGGATCTCCCCAGCATTTT | CASSYVMGGSPQHF
TRBJ2-5 | TRBV7-2 | TRBD1 | - | TGTGCCAGCAGCTCCGGGACAGGGGCGGAGACCCAGTACTTC | CASSSGTGAETQYF
TRBJ2-2 | TRBV9 | - | - | TGTGCCAGCAGCGTAGCGGTTGCCGGGGAGCTGTTTTTT | CASSVAVAGELFF
TRBJ1-1 | TRBV29-1 | - | - | TGCAGCGTAATGAACACTGAAGCTTTCTTT | CSVMNTEAFF
TRBJ2-7 | TRBV2 | - | - | TGTGCCAGCAGTGAACTCGGGACATCGAGCTCTTACGAGCAGTACTTC | CASSELGTSSSYEQYF
TRBJ1-4 | TRBV7-2 | - | - | TGTGCCAGCAGCTTAGGTTTATTCGGGCACAATGAAAAACTGTTTTTT | CASSLGLFGHNEKLFF
TRBJ2-2 | TRBV9 | - | - | TGTGCCAGCAGCCTAGGGGGAACCGGGGAGCTGTTTTTT | CASSLGGTGELFF
TRBJ1-1 | TRBV5-1 | - | - | TGCGCCAGCAGCTTGGGGGAGGGATGGAACACTGAAGCTTTCTTT | CASSLGEGWNTEAFF
TRBJ2-7 | TRBV5-1 | TRBD2 | once | TGCGCCAGCAGCTTGGCCGCTAGCGGAACTCCCGAGCAGTACTTC | CASSLAASGTPEQYF
TRBJ2-2 | TRBV30 | - | - | TGTGCCTGGGTCTTCCCGAACACCGGGGAGCTGTTTTTT | CAWVFPNTGELFF
TRBJ2-5 | TRBV5-1 | TRBD1 | - | TGCGCCAGCAGCTTGAAGGACAGGGCCTCTCAAGAGACCCAGTACTTC | CASSLKDRASQETQYF
TRBJ2-1 | TRBV27 | TRBD2 | - | TGTGCCAGCAGGGCATGGGCTAGCGGGGGGGGCCCCTCCTACAATGAGCAGTTCTTC | CASRAWASGGGPSYNEQFF
TRBJ2-4 | TRBV2 | - | - | TGTGCCAGCAGCGCAGGGACGGAAAACATTCAGTACTTC | CASSAGTENIQYF
TRBJ1-2 | TRBV5-6 | - | - | TGTGCCAGCAGCATACAGGAGCCCGGGGGCTACACCTTC | CASSIQEPGGYTF
TRBJ2-3 | TRBV5-1 | TRBD2 | - | TGCGCCAGCACCTCGGGGGGACTCGCAGATACGCAGTATTTT | CASTSGGLADTQYF
TRBJ2-4 | TRBV19 | - | - | TGTGCCAGTAGTAAGATGGGCAGCCCGGCCATTCAGTACTTC | CASSKMGSPAIQYF
TRBJ2-5 | TRBV12-5 | TRBD1 | - | TGTGCTAGTGGTTCTGGACAGGGCGAAGAGACCCAGTACTTC | CASGSGQGEETQYF
TRBJ1-2 | TRBV18 | - | - | TGTGCCAGCTCACCAGAGCAGTACTATGGCTACACCTTC | CASSPEQYYGYTF
TRBJ2-7 | TRBV18 | - | - | TGTGCCAGCTCACCTAATTCCGGGGCCGGGGCCCCGCACGAGCAGTACTTC | CASSPNSGAGAPHEQYF
TRBJ1-1 | TRBV7-2 | - | - | TGTGCCAGCAGCCGGCGGACAGCTGAGTTCCGGATGAACACTGAAGCTTTCTTT | CASSRRTAEFRMNTEAFF
TRBJ1-2 | TRBV4-3 | - | - | TGCGCCAGCAGCCAAGGGTCGATCTATGGCTACACCTTC | CASSQGSIYGYTF
TRBJ1-2 | TRBV28 | - | - | TGTGCCAGCAGTTTTATCCGTAGATCGGCCTACACCTTC | CASSFIRRSAYTF
TRBJ2-7 | TRBV6-5 | TRBD1 | once | TGTGCCAGCAGTACTATAGGGACAGTTTACGAGCAGTACTTC | CASSTIGTVYEQYF
TRBJ2-2 | TRBV5-1 | TRBD2 | - | TGCGCCAGCAGCTTGACTAGCGGGACGGCCGGGGAGCTGTTTTTT | CASSLTSGTAGELFF
TRBJ1-4 | TRBV5-8 | TRBD1 | - | TGTGCCAGCAGCCTTTACAGGGGCGGCAATGAAAAACTGTTTTTT | CASSLYRGGNEKLFF